One sample yielded the 21 T cell receptor beta chains listed below, sequenced in a study of CD8 T cells in ankylosing spondylitis. From the 5' RACE reads, TCRdb called clonotypes with MiXCR, one entry per CDR3 protein. The sample has tens of thousands of distinct CDR3 sequences; about 5.2% are singletons. What was sequenced was blood, either unsorted or a sorted T cell fraction (not recorded which). These receptors were collected from a male donor with ankylosing spondylitis or in good health (not recorded which).

In this sample, this clonotype turned up many times. The genes are TRBV20-1 and TRBJ2-3; no definite D call. This CDR3 has 14 amino acids. Trimming took 2 bases from V and 6 from J, leaving 15 bases between them. The germline V gene encodes CDR1 DFQATT and CDR2 SNEGSKA (reference sequence). The CDR3 region has the DNA TGCAGTGCTAGACCCCCGGGCTCGAGGGATACGCAGTATTTT. Its protein product is CSARPPGSRDTQYF.

This clonotype was recorded many times. This chain connects TRBV12-3 or TRBV12-4 to TRBJ1-1; D uncertain. With 3 bases removed from V and 3 bases from J, the gap between germline ends came to 8 bases. CDR3 size: 13 residues. DNA for the CDR3: TGTGCCAGCAGTTTTTTGAGTGACACTGAAGCTTTCTTT. This translates into CASSFLSDTEAFF.

This clonotype has ten or more counts. This chain joins TRBV15 and TRBJ1-5, with 9 bases matching TRBD1. V gave up 0 bases and J gave up 4 bases; unmatched junction bases: 7. This CDR3 is built from 17 residues. CDR1 is LNHNV, CDR2 YYDKDF, per germline (reference sequence). The CDR3 coding sequence is TGTGCCACCAGCAGAGAGCCCGGGACAGGGAAGAATCAGCCCCAGCATTTT. This codes for CATSREPGTGKNQPQHF.

By share, this clonotype ranks as medium-sized. This chain joins TRBV2 and TRBJ2-2, with no clear D. This CDR3 has 15 amino acids. Trimming took 1 base from V and 1 from J, leaving 7 bases between them. Germline V gene data show CDR1 as SNHLY and CDR2 as FYNNEI. Here the CDR3 reads CASSEGLLNTGELFF. For the CDR3, the DNA is TGTGCCAGCAGTGAAGGACTCCTGAACACCGGGGAGCTGTTTTTT.

This clonotype was detected many times. The rearrangement uses TRBV9 and TRBJ2-7, with 9 bases aligning to TRBD2. Losses at the gene ends were 4 bases for V and 3 bases for J; bases not matched to a gene: 8. CDR1 is SGDLS and CDR2 is YYNGEE in the germline V gene. This CDR3 region has 15 residues. DNA of the CDR3: TGTGCCAGCAGCACCTCCGGGACTAGCTTCTACGAGCAGTACTTC. Its protein is CASSTSGTSFYEQYF.

The table lists this clonotype with many counts. The chain is built from TRBV20-1 and TRBJ2-3, with D maybe TRBD2 (6 bases). The CDR3 length is 13 residues. Trimming shortened V by 6 bases and J by 3 bases, and 13 bases separated the two germline ends. Germline CDR1 and CDR2: DFQATT and SNEGSKA (reference sequence). The CDR3 nucleotides read TGCAGTGCCATCCCGGGGACTACAGATACGCAGTATTTT. It translates to CSAIPGTTDTQYF.

This clonotype has only a few counts. The rearrangement links TRBV20-1 to TRBJ2-7; 12 bases line up with TRBD2. V shed 6 bases, J shed 0 bases, and the junction held 6 bases outside the gene matches. CDR3 length: 15 residues. Germline CDR1 is DFQATT and CDR2 is SNEGSKA (reference sequence). The CDR3 bases are TGCAGTGCCCGGACTAGCGGGGATATCTCCTACGAGCAGTACTTC. Protein sequence: CSARTSGDISYEQYF.

This clonotype was picked up many times. This chain connects TRBV28 to TRBJ2-5, with 12 nucleotides matching TRBD1. The CDR3 is made up of 17 amino acids. From germline, CDR1 is MDHEN and CDR2 SYDVKM. The trim removed 6 bases at V and 5 bases at J, leaving 13 bases unmatched. The CDR3: CASRETGTGGAGETQYF. The DNA of the CDR3 is TGTGCCAGCAGAGAGACCGGGACAGGGGGCGCAGGGGAGACCCAGTACTTC.

The table lists this clonotype with many counts. The chain uses TRBV28 and TRBJ1-2; 10 nucleotides match TRBD1. Germline CDR1 MDHEN, CDR2 SYDVKM. This CDR3 spans 16 amino acids. V was clipped by 3 bases and J by 0 bases; unmatched bases: 4. The CDR3 nucleotides are TGTGCCAGCAGTTTGGGACAGGGGATTTCTAACTATGGCTACACCTTC. Translation: CASSLGQGISNYGYTF.

This clonotype was picked up many times. The chain is built from TRBV4-1 and TRBJ1-3; D uncertain. The germline V and J ends were trimmed by 1 base and 4 bases, with 5 bases remaining between them. The CDR3 runs 13 residues. CDR1 and CDR2 (germline): MGHRA, YSYEKL. CDR3 DNA sequence: TGCGCCAGCAGCCAAGCTAGAGGAAACACCATATATTTT. Translated: CASSQARGNTIYF.

This clonotype was seen repeatedly, ten times or more. V gene TRBV18 combines with J gene TRBJ1-6; TRBD1 matches at 7 bases. Germline loops: CDR1 KGHSH, CDR2 LQKENI. V was clipped by 3 bases and J by 7 bases; unmatched bases: 3. The CDR3 consists of 14 residues. The CDR3 spells CASSPGTDNSPLHF. The DNA of the CDR3 is TGTGCCAGCTCACCTGGGACAGACAATTCACCCCTCCACTTT.

This clonotype was seen many times. This chain uses TRBV4-3 with TRBJ1-2; 8 bases are a match to TRBD1. The CDR3 consists of 15 residues. Per the germline V gene, CDR1 is LGHNA and CDR2 is YSLEER. The V and J ends lost 0 bases and 8 bases, in that order; junction bases with no gene match: 8. CDR3 loop: CASSQETGGGGGYTF. CDR3 sequence (DNA): TGCGCCAGCAGCCAAGAAACAGGGGGGGGTGGAGGCTACACCTTC.

This clonotype was seen repeatedly, ten times or more. The gene calls are TRBV5-1 and TRBJ2-7; D is unclear. Germline V gene lookup returns CDR1 SGHRS and CDR2 YFSETQ. CDR3 length equals 14 residues. Trimming took 0 bases from V and 2 from J, leaving 9 bases between them. The CDR3 region is CASSLGGAPYEQYF. The CDR3 DNA reads TGCGCCAGCAGCTTGGGCGGCGCACCCTACGAGCAGTACTTC.

Of note for this clonotype: A much larger clonotype is one base distant, so this may be a read error. The CDR3 is CACSSLMSTEAFF. As DNA, the CDR3 is TGTGCCTGCAGCTCCTTAATGAGCACTGAAGCTTTCTTT. The genes are TRBV7-9 and TRBJ1-1; D is ambiguous. This CDR3 comprises 13 residues. Germline loops: CDR1 SEHNR, CDR2 FQNEAQ (reference sequence). The full variable domain, rest sourced from reference TRBV7-9 and TRBJ1-1, is DTGVSQNPRHKITKRGQNVTFRCDPISEHNRLYWYRQTLGQGPEFLTYFQNEAQLEKSRLLSDRFSAERPKGSFSTLEIQRTEQGDSAMYLCACSSLMSTEAFFGQGTRLTVV.

This clonotype was found many times. The gene calls are TRBV20-1 and TRBJ2-7, with D possibly TRBD2 on 5 matching bases. The germline V gene has CDR1 DFQATT and CDR2 SNEGSKA (reference sequence). The ends were cut back, 7 bases at V and 2 bases at J, with 12 bases in the middle. The CDR3 loop spans 12 amino acids. Here the CDR3 reads CSGSDFPYEQYF. CDR3 bases: TGCAGTGGGTCGGACTTCCCCTACGAGCAGTACTTC.

This clonotype was seen repeatedly, ten times or more. This sequence joins TRBV5-1 and TRBJ2-4; possibly TRBD1 for D (6 bases). The germline CDR1 and CDR2 sequences are SGHRS and YFSETQ. Trimming took 2 bases from V and 8 from J, leaving 8 bases between them. The CDR3 covers 12 residues. CDR3 coding DNA: TGCGCCAGCAGCTTAGAGGGGGACATTCAGTACTTC. Protein product: CASSLEGDIQYF.

The sample holds many counts of this clonotype. The chain employs TRBV7-8 and TRBJ1-1; the D is unclear. The V gene's germline CDR1 is SGHVS and CDR2 FQNEAQ. With 1 base removed from V and 5 bases from J, the gap between germline ends came to 8 bases. The CDR3 contains 13 residues. CDR3 nucleotides: TGTGCCAGCAGCTTAGGGGCCCAGACTGAAGCTTTCTTT. Amino acid sequence: CASSLGAQTEAFF. The full variable domain, its missing parts supplied by reference TRBV7-8 and TRBJ1-1, is GAGVSQSPRYKVAKRGQDVALRCDPISGHVSLFWYQQALGQGPEFLTYFQNEAQLDKSGLPSDRFFAERPEGSVSTLKIQRTQQEDSAVYLCASSLGAQTEAFFGQGTRLTVV.

This clonotype has a count of ten or more. The chain links TRBV28 to TRBJ2-2, with 8 bases identical to TRBD2. Germline V gene sequence: CDR1 MDHEN, CDR2 SYDVKM. V lost 5 bases and J lost 4; bases outside the gene matches: 6. This CDR3 is 15 amino acids long. In DNA form, the CDR3 reads TGTGCCAGCAGTGGACTAGCTGGGACCACCGGGGAGCTGTTTTTT. Its translation: CASSGLAGTTGELFF.

This clonotype has at least ten counts. The genes are TRBV28 and TRBJ2-7; TRBD2 might be the D (6 bases). CDR3 length: 10 amino acids. V dropped 11 bases and J dropped 4 bases, with 9 bases sitting between them. The germline V gene has CDR1 MDHEN and CDR2 SYDVKM. The CDR3 loop reads CAYGGYEQYF. Written as DNA, the CDR3 is TGTGCCTACGGAGGGTACGAGCAGTACTTC.

As concerns this clonotype: A single base separates this from a much larger clone, so it may be a read error. This chain joins TRBV7-6 and TRBJ2-5, with D perhaps TRBD1 (6 bases). Trimming removed 3 bases at V and 7 bases at J, with 9 bases between. The CDR3 extends over 12 amino acids. Per germline, CDR1 SGHVS and CDR2 FNYEAQ. The CDR3: CASSFRGVTQYF. CDR3 DNA: TGTGCCAGCAGCTTCAGGGGAGTGACCCAGTACTTC.

This clonotype was seen repeatedly, ten times or more. V and J are TRBV4-3 and TRBJ1-4; unclear D gene. The CDR3 is made up of 14 amino acids. Germline V gene data show CDR1 as LGHNA and CDR2 as YSLEER. Trimming took 1 base from V and 11 from J, leaving 14 bases between them. This chain's CDR3 is CASSQGVDSQKLFF. As DNA, the CDR3 is TGCGCCAGCAGCCAAGGGGTGGATTCGCAGAAACTGTTTTTT.